This T cell receptor (beta chain) emerged from a study of blood T cell repertoires in COVID-19. About the study: Italy, Spain and the United States were the sources of the convalescent and acute COVID-19 samples. The cDNA or gDNA used as material had been derived from T cells, B-cell-depleted T cells, or PBMCs.

Per the original data handling: Quantification of nucleated cells was approximated via reference gene primer amplification. Sequencing used immunoSEQ multiplex PCR; TCRdb keeps in-frame clones, though not all of them. V, J and clone size are taken as reported in that table, and D and trimming were inferred from the DNA itself. The profile shows 55,000 to 90,000 clones, 70% to 85% of them singletons. There are 15 residues in the CDR3. The V gene's germline CDR1 is SGHTA and CDR2 FQGNSA. V was cut by 1 base and J by 7 bases, with 13 bases left in between. This receptor was identified in a woman in her seventies with acute or convalescent COVID-19. J is TRBJ2-2 and V is TRBV7-2; possible D gene TRBD1, 5 bases. Sample: peripheral blood. CDR3 residues: CASSLGGRMGGELFF. The CDR3, as DNA: TGTGCCAGCAGCTTAGGGGGCAGGATGGGCGGGGAGCTGTTTTTT.